These 29 T cell receptor beta chains originate from one sample sequenced in a study of blood T cell repertoires in COVID-19. TCRdb's table, derived via immunoSEQ multiplex PCR, lists solely in-frame clones and lacks some. The sample has 210,000 or so clones, around 80% seen once. Sequencing was carried out using PBMCs or T cells enriched from blood (not recorded which). The receptors shown here come from a man in his sixties who had recovered from COVID-19.

The J gene is TRBJ2-5, the V gene TRBV5-8; possible D gene TRBD1, 6 bases. The CDR3 sequence is 16 residues long. CDR1 is SGHTS, CDR2 YDEGEE, per germline. V lost 4 bases and J 1 base, leaving 17 bases between the germline ends. CDR3 DNA: TGTGCCAGCAGCCCGACGTCGAACAGGGTCCAAGAGACCCAGTACTTC. This sequence encodes CASSPTSNRVQETQYF.

This clone was detected once. The chain joins TRBV11-2 to TRBJ1-2; the D gene is possibly TRBD1 (5 bases). V was cut by 2 bases and J by 4 bases, with 17 bases left in between. The CDR3 spans 16 residues. Germline loops: CDR1 SGHAT, CDR2 FQNNGV. This CDR3 is CASSLNPPGSGYGYTF. The CDR3 DNA is TGTGCCAGCAGCTTAAACCCCCCAGGGTCGGGCTATGGCTACACCTTC.

This chain joins TRBV15 and TRBJ1-6; the D gene is possibly TRBD1 (5 bases). V dropped 0 bases and J dropped 9 bases, with 12 bases sitting between them. Germline V CDR1 and CDR2: LNHNV, YYDKDF (reference sequence). This CDR3 is built from 15 residues. For the CDR3, the DNA is TGTGCCACCAGCAGAGATGCCGGGGGGACTTCACCCCTCCACTTT. Protein product: CATSRDAGGTSPLHF.

This clone appeared a single time. The J gene is TRBJ1-2, the V gene TRBV3-1 (or the pseudogene TRBV3-2), with no clear D. The V end lost 0 bases, the J end lost 1 base, and 3 bases lay between the germline ends. Germline V gene lookup returns CDR1 LGHDT and CDR2 YNNKEL (reference sequence). This CDR3 region has 13 residues. Written as DNA, the CDR3 is TGTGCCAGCAGCCAAGAATATAACTATGGCTACACCTTC. The encoded protein is CASSQEYNYGYTF.

The chain links TRBV14 to TRBJ1-1; no clear D. This CDR3 has 14 amino acids. Germline-derived CDR1 and CDR2 are SGHDN and FVKESK. V gave up 0 bases and J gave up 4 bases, with 9 bases separating them. The CDR3 loop is CASSQDHEATEAFF. The CDR3 DNA reads as TGTGCCAGCAGCCAAGATCACGAGGCCACTGAAGCTTTCTTT.

The J gene is TRBJ1-2, the V gene TRBV11-1; D uncertain. The CDR3 sequence is 14 residues long. The germline gives CDR1 SGHAT, CDR2 FQDESV (reference sequence). The V end was cut by 5 bases, the J end by 5 bases, with 15 bases between. CDR3 in amino acids: CASSPSGEVYGYTF. In DNA, the CDR3 is TGTGCCAGCAGCCCCTCCGGGGAAGTTTATGGCTACACCTTC.

The CDR3 is CASSPTDRSYGYTF. The CDR3 coding sequence is TGTGCCAGCAGCCCTACTGACAGGAGCTATGGCTACACCTTC. The rearrangement joins TRBV2 to TRBJ1-2; possibly TRBD1 for D (6 bases). Germline assignment: CDR1 SNHLY and CDR2 FYNNEI. The CDR3 has 14 residues. V lost 6 bases, J lost 4 bases, and 15 bases lay in between.

This chain joins TRBV2 and TRBJ1-3; D unclear. Germline V gene sequence: CDR1 SNHLY, CDR2 FYNNEI. The germline V and J ends were trimmed by 7 bases and 4 bases, with 11 bases remaining between them. The CDR3 sequence is 13 residues long. The CDR3 loop reads CASIRDSGNTIYF. The CDR3 nucleotides read TGTGCCAGCATCCGGGATTCCGGAAACACCATATATTTT.

The CDR3 DNA sequence: TGTGCCAGCAGTTTTGGTACGGTCGAGTTGTTTTTT. The encoded protein is CASSFGTVELFF. The chain employs TRBV12-3 or TRBV12-4 and TRBJ2-2; no reliable D call. CDR3 length: 12 residues. The germline V and J ends were trimmed by 3 bases and 15 bases, with 14 bases remaining between them.

The chain is built from TRBV2 and TRBJ1-2; D perhaps matches TRBD1 (6 bases). In germline, CDR1 is SNHLY, CDR2 FYNNEI. Trimming pared 3 bases from V and 6 bases from J, leaving 11 bases between. The CDR3 spans 13 residues. DNA for the CDR3: TGTGCCAGCAGTGACGAGGGGGTTAATGGCTACACCTTC. As protein: CASSDEGVNGYTF. Complete variable domain (other parts from reference TRBV2 and TRBJ1-2): EPEVTQTPSHQVTQMGQEVILRCVPISNHLYFYWYRQILGQKVEFLVSFYNNEISEKSEIFDDQFSVERPDGSNFTLKIRSTKLEDSAMYFCASSDEGVNGYTFGSGTRLTVV.

The rearrangement uses TRBV6-5 and TRBJ2-1; 9 bases line up with TRBD1. Germline CDR1 is MNHEY and CDR2 is SVGAGI. The J segment lost 7 bases and the V segment lost 6 bases, leaving 10 bases of the junction unmatched. The CDR3 consists of 15 residues. CDR3 in amino acids: CASSPGQGFINEQFF. The CDR3 nucleotides are TGTGCCAGCAGCCCGGGACAGGGATTTATTAATGAGCAGTTCTTC.

This sequence joins TRBV6-5 and TRBJ2-1; perhaps TRBD1 as D (5 bases). The germline V gene has CDR1 MNHEY and CDR2 SVGAGI. V lost 6 bases to trimming and J lost 7 bases, with 10 bases between them. There are 12 residues in the CDR3. CDR3 protein: CASRVRGNEQFF. As DNA, the CDR3 is TGTGCCAGCAGGGTAAGGGGTAATGAGCAGTTCTTC.

The rearrangement uses TRBV19 and TRBJ1-1, with 8 bases that match TRBD1. The junction had 18 bases not matched to a gene; V was cut back by 5 bases and J by 1 base. Germline V gene data show CDR1 as LNHDA and CDR2 as SQIVND (reference sequence). The CDR3 loop spans 19 amino acids. The CDR3 protein is CASSRVSRGLNPSNTEAFF. The CDR3 bases are TGTGCCAGTAGTCGAGTCAGCAGGGGGCTTAATCCATCGAACACTGAAGCTTTCTTT.

The V call is TRBV6-6, the J call TRBJ2-2; 11 nucleotides line up with TRBD1. Per germline, CDR1 MNHNY and CDR2 SVGAGI (reference sequence). Losses at the gene ends were 4 bases for V and 5 bases for J; bases not matched to a gene: 6. The CDR3 runs 16 residues. As DNA, the CDR3 is TGTGCCAGCAGTTGGACAGGGGGCGCGTCTACCGGGGAGCTGTTTTTT. Translated, it gives CASSWTGGASTGELFF.

This clone has a handful of counts. The chain has TRBV5-4 and TRBJ1-1; 8 nucleotides line up with TRBD1. The CDR3 contains 15 residues. Germline CDR1 is SGHNT and CDR2 is YYREEE (reference sequence). Trimming cost V 4 bases and J 4 bases; bases outside gene matches: 9. The CDR3 sequence: CASSVPGGGGTEAFF. The CDR3 nucleotides are TGTGCCAGCAGCGTGCCAGGGGGCGGGGGCACTGAAGCTTTCTTT.

The gene calls are TRBV11-2 and TRBJ2-5, with a possible D match to TRBD2 (7 bases). The germline CDR1 and CDR2 sequences are SGHAT and FQNNGV. Trimming left V 4 bases short and J 7 bases short, with 25 bases between. The CDR3 has 17 amino acids. Here the CDR3 reads CASSSQGGGGLIGTQYF. DNA for the CDR3: TGTGCCAGCAGCTCACAAGGAGGGGGGGGATTGATAGGGACCCAGTACTTC.

The V call is TRBV11-3, the J call TRBJ2-2, with 7 bases aligning to TRBD1. V trimming: 4 bases; J trimming: 5 bases; junction bases outside the gene matches: 10. Germline CDR1 is SGHNT and CDR2 is YENEEA. This CDR3 spans 16 amino acids. The CDR3, as DNA: TGTGCCAGCAGCTCAAAGACAGGGTTTAGGACCGGGGAGCTGTTTTTT. Its translation is CASSSKTGFRTGELFF.

The rearrangement uses TRBV18 and TRBJ2-6; 11 bases line up with TRBD2. The CDR3 spans 19 residues. Germline V lookup: CDR1 KGHSH, CDR2 LQKENI. V lost 3 bases to trimming and J lost 1 base; unmatched junction nucleotides: 8. Written as DNA, the CDR3 is TGTGCCAGCTCACCCCTTAGCGGGGGGGCATCTTCTGGGGCCAACGTCCTGACTTTC. Its protein product is CASSPLSGGASSGANVLTF.

The V gene is TRBV11-3, the J gene TRBJ1-3, with 7 bases fitting TRBD1. Losses at the gene ends were 5 bases for V and 1 base for J; bases not matched to a gene: 8. This CDR3 has 16 residues. Germline CDR1 SGHNT, CDR2 YENEEA. The CDR3 protein is CASSPRTGPSGNTIYF. The CDR3 DNA reads TGTGCCAGCAGCCCACGGACAGGACCATCTGGAAACACCATATATTTT.

Note on this clone: Other nucleotide sequences from this sample produce the same CDR3. Here the CDR3 reads CASSQEGGVRTEAFF. The CDR3 DNA reads as TGTGCCAGCAGCCAAGAGGGAGGGGTTCGGACTGAAGCTTTCTTT. This chain links TRBV3-1 (or the pseudogene TRBV3-2) with TRBJ1-1; D may be TRBD1 (5 bases). Trimming pared 0 bases from V and 5 bases from J, leaving 13 bases between. CDR3 length equals 15 residues. Germline V gene sequence: CDR1 LGHDT, CDR2 YNNKEL (reference sequence).

The J gene is TRBJ2-5, the V gene TRBV5-1; 9 bases fit TRBD1. The CDR3 length is 16 residues. V lost 4 bases, J lost 2 bases, and 9 bases stayed unmatched. Germline assignment: CDR1 SGHRS and CDR2 YFSETQ. DNA for the CDR3: TGCGCCAGCAGCACGCGGACAGGGGCCCCTCAAGAGACCCAGTACTTC. Its protein product is CASSTRTGAPQETQYF.

This rearrangement joins TRBV19 to TRBJ1-1; 9 bases align to TRBD1. The CDR3 extends over 14 amino acids. V shed 5 bases, J shed 4 bases, and the junction held 5 bases outside the gene matches. Looked up from germline, CDR1 is LNHDA and CDR2 is SQIVND (reference sequence). The CDR3 loop reads CASSPDRGPTEAFF. Written as DNA, the CDR3 is TGTGCCAGTAGTCCGGACAGGGGACCCACTGAAGCTTTCTTT.

The gene calls are TRBV5-6 and TRBJ2-2, with 8 bases identical to TRBD1. This CDR3 contains 15 residues. Germline CDR1 SGHDT, CDR2 YYEEEE. The junction had 5 bases not matched to a gene; V was cut back by 2 bases and J by 5 bases. CDR3 residues: CASSFGQGETGELFF. CDR3 in DNA: TGTGCCAGCAGCTTCGGACAGGGAGAGACCGGGGAGCTGTTTTTT. Complete variable domain (other parts from reference TRBV5-6 and TRBJ2-2): DAGVTQSPTHLIKTRGQQVTLRCSPKSGHDTVSWYQQALGQGPQFIFQYYEEEERQRGNFPDRFSGHQFPNYSSELNVNALLLGDSALYLCASSFGQGETGELFFGEGSRLTVL.

The CDR3 sequence: CASSLTGGNGNTIYF. The CDR3 coding sequence is TGTGCCAGCAGCTTAACAGGGGGCAACGGAAACACCATATATTTT. This chain links TRBV7-2 with TRBJ1-3; 9 nucleotides align to TRBD1. The ends lost 2 bases at V and 4 bases at J; junction bases unmatched: 3. CDR1 is SGHTA and CDR2 is FQGNSA in the germline V gene. The CDR3 totals 15 residues.

This sequence joins TRBV11-3 and TRBJ1-2; TRBD1 matches 10 bases. Germline V gives CDR1 SGHNT, CDR2 YENEEA. V was pared by 1 base and J by 3 bases, with 11 bases of the junction left unmatched. This CDR3 is 18 amino acids long. Here the CDR3 DNA reads TGTGCCAGCAGCTTAGTCGGACAGGGGGTCATAAGTGACTATGGCTACACCTTC. Its protein is CASSLVGQGVISDYGYTF.

Concerning this clone: At one end the junction does not follow the germline gene, possibly because of a read error. The chain employs TRBV5-8 and TRBJ1-6; 8 nucleotides line up with TRBD1. From germline, CDR1 is SGHTS and CDR2 YDEGEE. The CDR3 consists of 14 residues. The CDR3 DNA is TGTGCCAGCAGTTTGGGACAGGCAGATTCACCCCTCCACTTT. This gives the protein CASSLGQADSPLHF.

The V and J genes are TRBV7-2 and TRBJ2-7, with TRBD2 matching 8 bases. The CDR3 sequence is 14 residues long. Germline loops: CDR1 SGHTA, CDR2 FQGNSA. V shed 5 bases and J 4 bases; nucleotides not matched to a gene: 7. CDR3 bases: TGTGCCAGCAGCCAGGTGGTAGCGGGGTACGAGCAGTACTTC. Its translation: CASSQVVAGYEQYF.

The chain joins TRBV3-1 (or the pseudogene TRBV3-2) to TRBJ1-5, with TRBD1 identical over 7 bases. Trimming cost V 5 bases and J 4 bases; bases outside gene matches: 8. Germline CDR1 LGHDT, CDR2 YNNKEL (reference sequence). The CDR3 contains 15 residues. The CDR3 reads CASSKAGGSNQPQHF. The CDR3 DNA reads as TGTGCCAGCAGCAAGGCAGGGGGTTCTAATCAGCCCCAGCATTTT.

The chain recombines TRBV2 with TRBJ2-5; the match to TRBD1 covers 7 bases. Germline lookup yields CDR1 SNHLY and CDR2 FYNNEI. The CDR3 is 14 residues long. V trimming: 7 bases; J trimming: 11 bases; junction bases outside the gene matches: 16. The CDR3 DNA reads as TGTGCCAGCAAGGGGGAAGGACAGGTGGGCAGTCAGTACTTC. Its protein product is CASKGEGQVGSQYF.